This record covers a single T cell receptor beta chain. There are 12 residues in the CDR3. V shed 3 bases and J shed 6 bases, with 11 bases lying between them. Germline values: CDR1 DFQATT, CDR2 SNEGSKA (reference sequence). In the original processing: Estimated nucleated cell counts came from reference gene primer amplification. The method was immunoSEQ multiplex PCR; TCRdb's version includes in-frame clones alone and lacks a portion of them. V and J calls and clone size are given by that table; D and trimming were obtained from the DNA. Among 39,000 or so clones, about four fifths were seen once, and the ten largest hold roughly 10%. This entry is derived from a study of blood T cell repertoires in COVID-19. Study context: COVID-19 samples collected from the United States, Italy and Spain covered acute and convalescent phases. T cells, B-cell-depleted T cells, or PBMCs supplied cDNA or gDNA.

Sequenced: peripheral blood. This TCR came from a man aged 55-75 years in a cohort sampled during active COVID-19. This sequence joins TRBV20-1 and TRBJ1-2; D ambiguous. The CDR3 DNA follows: TGCAGTGCTAGTCGAGGAGGCGATGGCTACACCTTC. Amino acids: CSASRGGDGYTF.